The source of this TCR beta chain is a study of blood T cell repertoires in COVID-19. Whole-study context: The samples span acute and convalescent COVID-19 from the United States, Italy and Spain. Sample material is recorded as cDNA or gDNA derived from T cells, B-cell-depleted T cells, or PBMCs.

Per the original data handling: Reference gene primer amplification gave nucleated cell count estimates. Here immunoSEQ multiplex PCR was the method, and the copy in TCRdb shows in-frame clones only, minus some. V and J calls plus clone size are reproduced from that table; the DNA served to infer D and trimming. In the table there are about 200,000 clones, 60% to 85% of which are singletons. Trimming cost V 3 bases and J 3 bases; bases outside gene matches: 0. Germline CDR1 and CDR2: KGHSH and LQKENI. The CDR3 sequence is 13 residues long. This clone has only one observation. This sample also contains other DNA sequences that code for the same CDR3.

This receptor was obtained from a woman aged 70 to 79 with acute or convalescent COVID-19. The specimen sequenced was peripheral blood. The rearrangement links TRBV18 to TRBJ1-2; 8 nucleotides match TRBD1. DNA of the CDR3: TGTGCCAGCTCACCGGACAGGGACTATGGCTACACCTTC. Its translation is CASSPDRDYGYTF.